This T cell receptor beta chain was found in a study of CD8 T cells in ankylosing spondylitis. Whole-study results and caveats: A motif in TCR beta, a set of 8 or 9 highly homologous variants, appeared characteristic of ankylosing spondylitis blood.

The V end was cut by 4 bases, the J end by 1 base, with 7 bases between. This CDR3 spans 13 amino acids. The V gene's germline CDR1 is ENHRY and CDR2 SYGVKD. TCRdb itself ran the 5' RACE reads through MiXCR, one entry per CDR3 protein. The sample has 700,000 or so distinct CDR3 sequences; roughly 19% are singletons. Notes on this clonotype: The target antigen is unknown.

The sequencing sample was made of blood, either unsorted or a sorted T cell fraction (not recorded which). The clonotype was recovered from a male donor with ankylosing spondylitis. The rearrangement uses TRBV10-3 and TRBJ1-1, with D tentatively TRBD1 (6 bases). The CDR3 spells CAISGQANTEAFF. CDR3 bases: TGTGCCATCAGTGGACAGGCGAACACTGAAGCTTTCTTT.